This record looks at one T cell receptor beta chain sequence and its context. The target of this receptor is not known. Per-base quality was not reported, and no clone a single base away is much larger than it. V loses 0 bases of germline sequence and J loses 2 bases, and the interval between the two ends is 11 bases. CDR1 is given as SNHLY and CDR2 as FYNNEI, both from the germline V gene. From the cysteine through the phenylalanine, the CDR3 covers 16 amino acids. This entry keeps only the CDR3 DNA: 48 bases, framed from base 1. Genomic DNA was isolated from the sorted cells so that the TCRbeta CDR3 region could be sequenced. The immunoSEQ Assay was used to sequence the TCRbeta CDR3 regions. In TCRdb, the immuneACCESS table is reduced to in-frame sequences with V and J assigned. These tables do not hold every clone; where another copy was compared, an unresolved V gene accounts for under half, and the others remain unexplained. In this sample the table shows over 60,000 clones, 85% to 90% of which occur a single time. The ten top clones hold 0.94% of the sample.

The trial excluded patients who had a history of autoimmune disease or who were on systemic immunosuppression. In every dose cohort, peripheral blood was drawn for TCR sequencing at baseline, cycle 4 day 1, and cycle 7 day 1. The samples were taken from a phase I, first-in-human, multicenter, open-label dose-escalation trial of ivuxolimab. Adults with locally advanced or metastatic head and neck squamous cell, hepatocellular, melanoma or renal cell carcinoma were enrolled in the trial. CD4+ and CD8+ T cells were sorted separately from peripheral blood before TCR sequencing. These data are taken from a study of OX40 agonist ivuxolimab in advanced cancers. About the full investigation: Ivuxolimab was an agonistic, fully human IgG2 monoclonal antibody directed against OX40 (CD134), a costimulatory receptor. The paper describes the monotherapy dose-escalation part (N of about 52 patients) of the phase I trial of ivuxolimab. Intravenous ivuxolimab was administered to patients every 2 weeks at six dose levels: 0.01, 0.1, 0.3, 1.5, 3 and 10 mg/kg. Partial responses were achieved by three dose-escalation patients, of whom one had hepatocellular carcinoma and two had cutaneous melanoma. Patients were allowed to have had prior anti-PD-1, anti-PD-L1 or anti-CTLA-4 therapy, and approximately 41% of the dose-escalation patients had previously received checkpoint inhibitors. Peripheral TCRbeta sequencing aimed to test whether ivuxolimab altered TCR sequence diversity and caused clonal T-cell expansion. Of the 50 to 55 patients in dose escalation, around 20 had hepatocellular carcinoma, some 15 had melanoma, 9 had renal cell carcinoma and 9 had head and neck cancer. In the dose-escalation cohort, 82.7% of patients were male, and the mean age was about 55 years, with a range of 23 to 79.

General conclusions and limits of the study: After ivuxolimab, expanded clones were on average more numerous among CD8+ T cells than among CD4+ T cells. At doses of 0.1 to 3.0 mg/kg, clonal expansion of both CD4+ and CD8+ T cells in blood was seen between baseline and week 6. Low levels of normalized T-cell clonal expansion were also seen in some nonresponding patients. In the 0.1-3.0 mg/kg groups, partial responders had among the lowest normalized peripheral clonal expansion, particularly in CD8+ T cells. The antigen specificity of the clonally expanded peripheral T cells was not determined.

This receptor chain uses TRBV2 and TRBJ1-3, and the D gene may be TRBD1, 5 bases matching. The sample consisted of CD4+ or CD8+ T cells sorted from blood, taken in a trial of the OX40 agonist ivuxolimab. The TCR comes from an adult with an advanced solid tumor such as melanoma, head and neck, liver or kidney cancer. The CDR3 region: CASSEAGLRTGNTIYF. The sequenced DNA is TGTGCCAGCAGTGAAGCGGGACTTCGAACTGGAAACACCATATATTTT.